One and the same sample provided the 24 T cell receptor beta chains below, sequenced in a study of T cell repertoires in cytomegalovirus infection. TCRdb analysed the reads with MiXCR anew, one entry per CDR3 protein. The repertoire holds approximately 89,000 distinct CDR3 sequences, with roughly a quarter as singletons. For these TCRs, the target antigens are not known. Sequencing was performed on CD8+ T cells from cultured PBMCs, taken from culture after CMV antigen stimulation. These receptors were collected from a human donor in good health (CMV status not recorded). Some clones in this sample may be carry-over from other donors' samples.

This clonotype was counted between two and nine times. In nucleotides, the CDR3 is TGCGCCAGCAGCCAAGGACAAGAGGACACTGAAGCTTTCTTT. This translates into CASSQGQEDTEAFF. The V call is TRBV4-3, the J call TRBJ1-1; D uncertain. The CDR3 runs to 14 residues. Germline values: CDR1 LGHNA, CDR2 YSLEER. Trimming removed 1 base at V and 3 bases at J, with 9 bases between.

In this sample, this clonotype turned up a few times. An end of the junction differs from the germline gene, which may be a read error. The V gene is TRBV18, the J gene TRBJ1-1; TRBD1 aligns across 9 bases. Germline assignment: CDR1 KGHSH and CDR2 LQKENI. There are 15 residues in the CDR3. CDR3 DNA sequence: TGTGCCAGCTCACCCGCGGGACAGGGATACACTGATGCTTTCTTT. Protein: CASSPAGQGYTDAFF.

The sample holds a few counts of this clonotype. The V gene is TRBV27, the J gene TRBJ2-7, with a possible D match to TRBD1 (6 bases). This CDR3 contains 14 residues. CDR1 MNHEY and CDR2 SMNVEV come from the germline V gene (reference sequence). Trimming pared 2 bases from V and 6 bases from J, leaving 14 bases between. The chain's CDR3 is CASSLQGTAVEQYF. The CDR3 bases are TGTGCCAGCAGTTTACAGGGGACGGCGGTCGAGCAGTACTTC.

The chain couples TRBV20-1 to TRBJ2-1; the D gene could be TRBD1 or TRBD2 (5 bases each). This CDR3 contains 13 residues. Looked up from germline, CDR1 is DFQATT and CDR2 is SNEGSKA (reference sequence). Between the trimmed V and J ends, which lost 6 bases and 3 bases, there was a span of 12 bases. The CDR3 DNA is TGCAGTGCCACCGGGACGATCTACAATGAGCAGTTCTTC. Its protein product is CSATGTIYNEQFF.

The chain joins TRBV6-2 or TRBV6-3 to TRBJ1-2; D gene ambiguous. Germline V gene sequence: CDR1 MNHEY, CDR2 SVGEGT. The V and J ends lost 0 bases and 2 bases respectively, with 7 bases between them. This CDR3 has 14 residues. The CDR3 DNA reads as TGTGCCAGCAGTTACTCGCCCAGAAACTATGGCTACACCTTC. Amino acids: CASSYSPRNYGYTF.

This clonotype was detected only a few times. This sequence joins TRBV10-2 and TRBJ2-3; TRBD2 aligns across 8 bases. With V trimmed by 4 bases and J by 4 bases, 4 bases remained unmatched. This CDR3 is 14 amino acids long. CDR1 is WSHSY and CDR2 is SAAADI in the germline V gene. CDR3 sequence: CASSVGRVSDTQYF. The DNA of the CDR3 is TGCGCCAGCAGTGTCGGGAGGGTCTCAGATACGCAGTATTTT.

A few counts support this clonotype. This sequence joins TRBV27 and TRBJ2-3, with unresolved D. This CDR3 is 14 amino acids long. Per germline, CDR1 MNHEY and CDR2 SMNVEV (reference sequence). V shed 3 bases and J shed 0 bases, with 7 bases lying between them. This CDR3 reads CASSFPDSTDTQYF. In DNA form, the CDR3 reads TGTGCCAGCAGTTTCCCAGACAGCACAGATACGCAGTATTTT.

In its sample, this clonotype was seen a few times. The chain carries TRBV7-4 and TRBJ1-1, with D hard to call. CDR3 length equals 14 residues. The germline V gene has CDR1 SGHVT and CDR2 SQSDAQ. The V gene lost 4 bases and the J gene lost 7 bases, with 16 bases spanning the gap. In nucleotides, the CDR3 is TGTGCCAGCAGCTCAGCCCTTGGACCGCATGAAGCTTTCTTT. Encoded protein: CASSSALGPHEAFF.

This clonotype was picked up many times. CDR3 DNA: TGTGCCAGCAGCTTAAGGGTCCGAGGGGACACTGAAGCTTTCTTT. Its protein is CASSLRVRGDTEAFF. The chain couples TRBV11-3 to TRBJ1-1; maybe TRBD1 (5 bases). V was pared by 2 bases and J by 3 bases, with 13 bases between. The CDR3 length is 15 residues. Germline CDR1 reads SGHNT; CDR2 reads YENEEA.

The chain uses TRBV4-3 and TRBJ1-2; 8 positions agree with TRBD1. Germline CDR1 and CDR2: LGHNA and YSLEER. The length of the CDR3 is 17 residues. With 0 bases clipped from V and 6 bases from J, the junction kept 12 bases outside the gene matches. The CDR3 nucleotides read TGCGCCAGCAGCCAAGATCGAGGACTGGGACAGGTGGATGGCTACACCTTC. Translating it yields CASSQDRGLGQVDGYTF.

This clonotype came up many times. The DNA for the CDR3 is TGTGCCAGCAGAAGTGGAGTTTCCTACGAGCAGTACTTC. It translates to CASRSGVSYEQYF. This sequence joins TRBV7-8 and TRBJ2-7, with unresolved D. Trimming stripped 6 bases from V and 1 base from J, with 10 bases between. The CDR3 totals 13 residues. Germline CDR1 SGHVS, CDR2 FQNEAQ.

This clonotype has only a few counts. The gene calls are TRBV28 and TRBJ1-4; D remains ambiguous. This CDR3 is built from 13 residues. Germline CDR1 and CDR2: MDHEN and SYDVKM. The ends were cut back, 4 bases at V and 7 bases at J, with 10 bases in the middle. The CDR3 nucleotides read TGTGCCAGCAGTTCCCACGGACGTGAAAAACTGTTTTTT. The encoded protein is CASSSHGREKLFF.

This clonotype was counted many times. V usage is TRBV7-9 and J usage is TRBJ2-2; D is possibly TRBD2 (6 bases). The length of the CDR3 is 15 residues. Germline V lookup: CDR1 SEHNR, CDR2 FQNEAQ (reference sequence). Trimming removed 8 bases from V and 0 bases from J, with 13 bases in between. The CDR3 reads CASAAGPANTGELFF. For the CDR3, the DNA is TGTGCCAGCGCCGCGGGGCCGGCGAACACCGGGGAGCTGTTTTTT.

This clonotype was detected a few times. The chain has TRBV18 and TRBJ2-7; D is perhaps TRBD1 (5 bases). CDR3 length: 16 residues. V was clipped by 0 bases and J by 2 bases, with 14 bases between them. From germline, CDR1 is KGHSH and CDR2 LQKENI. The CDR3 sequence is CASSPPAGFATYEQYF. The CDR3 nucleotides are TGTGCCAGCTCACCACCGGCAGGGTTTGCGACCTACGAGCAGTACTTC.

This clonotype has at least ten counts. The genes are TRBV7-9 and TRBJ2-2, with a possible D match to TRBD2 (6 bases). The CDR3 length is 16 residues. With 4 bases removed from V and 3 bases from J, the gap between germline ends came to 15 bases. Germline V lookup: CDR1 SEHNR, CDR2 FQNEAQ (reference sequence). The CDR3 sequence is CASSSGRGVDTGELFF. The DNA for the CDR3 is TGTGCCAGCAGCTCGGGGCGCGGGGTGGACACCGGGGAGCTGTTTTTT. The full variable domain, in which reference TRBV7-9 and TRBJ2-2 provide the parts outside the CDR3, is DTGVSQNPRHKITKRGQNVTFRCDPISEHNRLYWYRQTLGQGPEFLTYFQNEAQLEKSRLLSDRFSAERPKGSFSTLEIQRTEQGDSAMYLCASSSGRGVDTGELFFGEGSRLTVL.

The chain recombines TRBV14 with TRBJ1-4, with D tentatively TRBD1 (5 bases). V was clipped by 0 bases and J by 7 bases, with 12 bases between them. Germline V gene lookup returns CDR1 SGHDN and CDR2 FVKESK. This CDR3 region has 15 residues. This chain's CDR3 is CASSQDWGDGEKLFF. As DNA, the CDR3 is TGTGCCAGCAGCCAAGACTGGGGGGATGGTGAAAAACTGTTTTTT.

This clonotype was seen once. A much larger clone differs from this one at a single base, so this may be a read error. This rearrangement joins TRBV6-5 to TRBJ2-7; no definite D call. The CDR3 extends over 14 amino acids. Germline V gene lookup returns CDR1 MNHEY and CDR2 SVGAGI. V was cut by 8 bases and J by 3 bases, with 17 bases left in between. CDR3: CASQSGLPNYEQYF. CDR3 nucleotides: TGTGCCAGCCAATCCGGCCTACCGAACTACGAGCAGTACTTC.

There are many counts of this clonotype. This chain joins TRBV7-3 and TRBJ2-7; D might be TRBD1 (5 bases). CDR1 SGHTA and CDR2 FQGTGA come from the germline V gene. V was clipped by 3 bases and J by 5 bases, with 11 bases between them. The CDR3 covers 13 residues. The CDR3 here is CASSFGGQNEQYF. CDR3 in DNA: TGTGCCAGCAGCTTCGGCGGACAAAACGAGCAGTACTTC.

About this clonotype itself: A much larger clone differs from this one at a single base, so this may be a read error. The genes are TRBV9 and TRBJ1-1; TRBD1 matches 7 bases. The V gene's germline CDR1 is SGDLS and CDR2 YYNGEE. The CDR3 runs 12 residues. Trimming took 5 bases from V and 4 from J; bases not matched to a gene: 2. DNA for the CDR3: TGTGCCAGCAGTGCAGGGGGCACTGAAGCTTTCTTT. Its protein product is CASSAGGTEAFF.

V is TRBV4-1 and J is TRBJ2-2, with no clear D. V lost 4 bases and J lost 2, with 11 bases in between. This CDR3 contains 15 residues. Looked up from germline, CDR1 is MGHRA and CDR2 is YSYEKL. CDR3 coding DNA: TGCGCCAGCAGCCCGTGGGAAGAAAACACCGGGGAGCTGTTTTTT. Translation: CASSPWEENTGELFF.

This clonotype was observed a handful of times. The CDR3 spells CASGIQGANYGYTF. CDR3 DNA: TGTGCTAGTGGTATACAGGGGGCTAACTATGGCTACACCTTC. V and J are TRBV12-5 and TRBJ1-2, with 8 bases identical to TRBD1. V lost 5 bases to trimming and J lost 0 bases; unmatched junction nucleotides: 2. The CDR3 length is 14 residues. Germline V gene data show CDR1 as LGHNT and CDR2 as FRNRAP.

This clonotype has a handful of counts. The chain employs TRBV11-3 and TRBJ1-1, with a weak D call TRBD1 (6 bases). The CDR3 length is 15 residues. Trimming removed 1 base at V and 3 bases at J, with 12 bases between. The germline V gene encodes CDR1 SGHNT and CDR2 YENEEA. The CDR3 region is CASSLGAGADTEAFF. The CDR3 DNA sequence: TGTGCCAGCAGCTTAGGGGCGGGGGCGGACACTGAAGCTTTCTTT.

The sample holds many counts of this clonotype. V gene TRBV7-6 combines with J gene TRBJ2-1; 14 nucleotides align to TRBD2. This CDR3 is 19 amino acids long. CDR1 is SGHVS, CDR2 FNYEAQ, per germline. The ends lost 5 bases at V and 4 bases at J; junction bases unmatched: 13. The CDR3 nucleotides are TGTGCCAGCAGCCCTAGGAGCGGGACTAGCGGGGGCTATTACAATGAGCAGTTCTTC. This gives the protein CASSPRSGTSGGYYNEQFF.

J is TRBJ1-6 and V is TRBV5-4, with 7 nucleotides matching TRBD1. Germline V CDR1 and CDR2: SGHNT, YYREEE (reference sequence). The V gene end was trimmed by 1 base and the J gene end by 6 bases; junction bases not matched to a gene: 1. The CDR3 totals 14 residues. CDR3 sequence reads: CASSLQGVNSPLHF. The CDR3 DNA is TGTGCCAGCAGCTTGCAGGGGGTTAATTCACCCCTCCACTTT.